The rows below give T cell receptor beta chains drawn from one sample of a study of blood T cell repertoires in COVID-19. TCRdb's copy holds only in-frame clones and misses some; the assay was immunoSEQ multiplex PCR. This table holds 150,000 to 200,000 clones, approximately 80% found once. Sequencing was done on a sample of PBMCs or T cells enriched from blood (not recorded which). The receptors come from a woman in her fifties or sixties who had recovered from COVID-19. Both conserved end residues are part of each CDR3. A D gene is named only where the DNA matches it firmly. The size of a clone is reported for some rows only, either as once, few or many, or as a class for expanded clones.

j_call,d_call,v_call,clone_size,cdr3_aa,cdr3_nt
TRBJ2-1,TRBD1,TRBV5-5,-,CASSLGQGPVDEQFF,TGTGCCAGCAGCTTGGGACAGGGGCCCGTCGATGAGCAGTTCTTC
TRBJ2-3,-,TRBV5-1,-,CASSLTGSTDTQYF,TGCGCCAGCAGCTTAACAGGGAGCACAGATACGCAGTATTTT
TRBJ1-1,-,TRBV5-4,once,CASSQWGGTEAFF,TGTGCCAGCAGCCAATGGGGGGGAACTGAAGCTTTCTTT
TRBJ2-2,-,TRBV15,-,CATSGSRAGELFF,TGTGCCACCAGCGGGAGTCGGGCCGGGGAGCTGTTTTTT
TRBJ2-1,-,TRBV11-2,-,CASSQEGYNEQFF,TGTGCCAGCAGCCAGGAGGGTTACAATGAGCAGTTCTTC
TRBJ2-7,TRBD1,TRBV3-1/TRBV3-2,-,CASSPWDSYEQYF,TGTGCCAGCAGCCCTTGGGACAGCTACGAGCAGTACTTC
TRBJ1-4,-,TRBV4-2,-,CASSPSQAGEKLFF,TGTGCCAGCTCCCCTTCGCAGGCGGGGGAAAAACTGTTTTTT
TRBJ2-7,-,TRBV11-2,-,CASSLAGSYEQYF,TGTGCCAGCAGCTTAGCGGGGTCCTACGAGCAGTACTTC
TRBJ2-3,TRBD2,TRBV13,many,CASSLRSLAGRLRGTDTQYF,TGTGCCAGCAGCTTGCGTTCCCTAGCGGGCCGCCTAAGAGGCACAGATACGCAGTATTTT
TRBJ2-1,TRBD2,TRBV7-2,-,CASSSLTSGRHNEQFF,TGTGCCAGCAGCTCCCTGACTAGCGGGAGACACAATGAGCAGTTCTTC
TRBJ1-1,-,TRBV19,-,CASSKAGGSTEAFF,TGTGCCAGTAGTAAGGCGGGGGGGTCAACTGAAGCTTTCTTT
TRBJ1-2,-,TRBV7-9,-,CASSLGRGSNYGYTF,TGTGCCAGCAGCTTAGGTCGAGGGTCTAACTATGGCTACACCTTC
TRBJ2-4,TRBD2,TRBV19,-,CASSQTSGAKNIQYF,TGTGCCAGTAGTCAAACTAGCGGTGCCAAAAACATTCAGTACTTC
TRBJ1-5,-,TRBV3-1/TRBV3-2,-,CASGIYGNQPQHF,TGTGCCAGCGGCATTTACGGCAATCAGCCCCAGCATTTT
TRBJ2-7,-,TRBV28,once,CASSPPRYEQYF,TGTGCCAGCAGTCCTCCGCGCTACGAGCAGTACTTC
TRBJ2-1,TRBD2,TRBV19,-,CASSLAWTSGYNEQFF,TGTGCCAGTAGTCTCGCCTGGACTAGCGGCTACAATGAGCAGTTCTTC
TRBJ1-2,TRBD1,TRBV27,few,CASSLQGADGYTF,TGTGCCAGCAGTTTACAGGGGGCGGATGGCTACACCTTC
TRBJ2-5,TRBD1,TRBV7-2,-,CASGQGGKETQYF,TGTGCCAGCGGACAGGGGGGCAAAGAGACCCAGTACTTC
TRBJ1-6,TRBD1,TRBV19,few,CASSDSGTGNSPLHF,TGTGCCAGTAGTGACTCCGGGACAGGGAATTCACCCCTCCACTTT
TRBJ2-2,TRBD1,TRBV28,-,CASSNTQGARGTGELFF,TGTGCCAGCAGTAACACCCAGGGGGCCAGGGGAACCGGGGAGCTGTTTTTT